This TCR beta chain was sequenced during a study of blood T cell repertoires in COVID-19. The overall study: In each case, the material was cDNA or gDNA derived from T cells, B-cell-depleted T cells, or PBMCs.

Seattle enrolled patients during active infection and tracked them longitudinally. In the authors' workflow: Counts of nucleated cells, estimated from reference gene primer amplification, were obtained. Here immunoSEQ multiplex PCR was the method, and the copy in TCRdb shows in-frame clones only, minus some. The V and J calls and the clone size are those of that table, but D and trimming were determined from the DNA. Of 160,000 or so clones detected, more than 75% appear once; the ten largest clones hold about 9.3%. V lost 5 bases to trimming and J lost 7 bases, with 14 bases between them. The CDR3 covers 13 residues. From germline, CDR1 is MNHEY and CDR2 SVGAGI.

The chain carries TRBV6-5 and TRBJ2-5, with TRBD2 as a possible D gene (5 bases). Sequenced input: peripheral blood. The sequence was obtained from a woman in her seventies with COVID-19, enrolled during active disease. CDR3 sequence reads: CASSLNGVGTQYF. The CDR3 DNA reads as TGTGCCAGCAGTCTAAACGGGGTAGGGACCCAGTACTTC.